This entry lists 13 T cell receptor beta chains sequenced from one sample in a study of blood T cell repertoires in COVID-19. TCRdb's table, derived via immunoSEQ multiplex PCR, lists solely in-frame clones and lacks some. The sample carries under 35,000 clones, roughly nine tenths recorded once. The material sequenced was peripheral blood. The receptors stem from a human donor in a cohort sampled during active COVID-19.

In the case of this clone: The junction departs from germline at one end; a sequencing error may be responsible. This chain joins TRBV11-2 and TRBJ2-7, with 9 bases that match TRBD1. From germline, CDR1 is SGHAT and CDR2 FQNNGV. The CDR3 length is 12 residues. CDR3 loop: CASSTGTGNPSF. The CDR3 bases are TGTGCCAGCAGCACCGGGACAGGGAATCCCTCCTTC.

This clone was seen a few times. This chain links TRBV19 with TRBJ1-6; possibly TRBD1 for D (6 bases). Germline V gene lookup returns CDR1 LNHDA and CDR2 SQIVND (reference sequence). The CDR3 covers 18 residues. V was pared by 4 bases and J by 0 bases, with 16 bases between. CDR3 amino acids: CASSNNPTGSSYNSPLHF. The CDR3 coding sequence is TGTGCCAGTAGTAACAACCCAACAGGGAGCTCCTATAATTCACCCCTCCACTTT.

The chain carries TRBV12-3 or TRBV12-4 and TRBJ1-4, with D uncertain. The CDR3 covers 13 residues. V dropped 1 base and J dropped 13 bases, with 13 bases sitting between them. CDR3 in amino acids: CASSLGVPPRLFF. The CDR3 DNA reads TGTGCCAGCAGTTTAGGAGTACCCCCAAGACTGTTTTTT.

This sequence joins TRBV9 and TRBJ1-2, with D tentatively TRBD1 (5 bases). Trimming removed 4 bases from V and 3 bases from J, with 10 bases in between. The CDR3 is 13 residues long. Germline V lookup: CDR1 SGDLS, CDR2 YYNGEE. The CDR3 reads CASSPGGDYGYTF. The DNA of the CDR3 is TGTGCCAGCAGCCCGGGGGGAGACTATGGCTACACCTTC.

This chain joins TRBV6-4 and TRBJ1-2; no clear D gene. Germline V gene sequence: CDR1 MRHNA, CDR2 SNTAGT. The CDR3 spans 13 residues. With 0 bases removed from V and 4 bases from J, the gap between germline ends came to 6 bases. The DNA of the CDR3 is TGTGCCAGCAGTGACTCACCAGGCTATGGCTACACCTTC. It is translated as CASSDSPGYGYTF.

In its sample, this clone was seen once. The chain combines TRBV5-1 with TRBJ2-5; 9 bases align to TRBD2. CDR3 length: 14 amino acids. The V and J ends lost 1 base and 7 bases, in that order; junction bases with no gene match: 5. Germline-derived CDR1 and CDR2 are SGHRS and YFSETQ. The CDR3 DNA reads as TGCGCCAGCAGCTTGACTAGCGGGCTCGGGACCCAGTACTTC. Translated, it gives CASSLTSGLGTQYF. The full variable domain, completed using reference TRBV5-1 and TRBJ2-5, is KAGVTQTPRYLIKTRGQQVTLSCSPISGHRSVSWYQQTPGQGLQFLFEYFSETQRNKGNFPGRFSGRQFSNSRSEMNVSTLELGDSALYLCASSLTSGLGTQYFGPGTRLLVL.

The V and J genes are TRBV10-3 and TRBJ1-2; TRBD1 is a possible D gene (5 bases). V lost 5 bases and J lost 4, with 11 bases in between. The CDR3 totals 13 residues. Germline loops: CDR1 ENHRY, CDR2 SYGVKD. The CDR3 coding sequence is TGTGCCATCAGTTCCGCAGGGTTCTATGGCTACACCTTC. It encodes CAISSAGFYGYTF.

The genes are TRBV5-6 and TRBJ1-1; 9 nucleotides agree with TRBD1. Looked up from germline, CDR1 is SGHDT and CDR2 is YYEEEE. The CDR3 consists of 17 residues. The ends lost 6 bases at V and 10 bases at J; junction bases unmatched: 22. CDR3 protein: CASTPGTGISLGSGAFF. The CDR3 bases are TGTGCCAGCACCCCCGGGACAGGGATCTCTCTAGGATCTGGAGCTTTCTTT.

CDR3 in amino acids: CAISVLAGDSYNEQFF. In DNA, the CDR3 is TGTGCCATCAGTGTACTAGCGGGGGACTCCTACAATGAGCAGTTCTTC. The V call is TRBV10-3, the J call TRBJ2-1, with 11 bases identical to TRBD2. V was pared by 4 bases and J by 0 bases, with 2 bases of the junction left unmatched. CDR1 is ENHRY, CDR2 SYGVKD, per germline. This CDR3 has 16 amino acids.

V usage is TRBV27 and J usage is TRBJ1-1; D is perhaps TRBD1 (5 bases). Germline V gene data show CDR1 as MNHEY and CDR2 as SMNVEV (reference sequence). Trimming removed 7 bases at V and 4 bases at J, with 16 bases between. This CDR3 contains 14 residues. The CDR3 coding sequence is TGTGCCAGCATCGGCGGGGGAGTGTCCACTGAAGCTTTCTTT. Amino acids: CASIGGGVSTEAFF.

The J gene is TRBJ1-2, the V gene TRBV7-2; 9 bases agree with TRBD1. Germline loops: CDR1 SGHTA, CDR2 FQGNSA. J lost 7 bases, V lost 1 base, and 4 bases had no gene match. There are 14 residues in the CDR3. CDR3 in DNA: TGTGCCAGCAGCTTAGTGGGACAGGGAGGTGGCTACACCTTC. It yields the protein CASSLVGQGGGYTF.

This clone was recorded once. The chain joins TRBV20-1 to TRBJ1-2; D is ambiguous. The CDR3 is 11 residues long. Germline CDR1 and CDR2: DFQATT and SNEGSKA (reference sequence). V was clipped by 6 bases and J by 4 bases, with 9 bases between them. In nucleotides, the CDR3 is TGCAGTGCGGTAACACGCTATGGCTACACCTTC. This translates into CSAVTRYGYTF.

The chain recombines TRBV5-1 with TRBJ1-1; 8 nucleotides agree with TRBD1. The CDR3 extends over 13 amino acids. Per the germline V gene, CDR1 is SGHRS and CDR2 is YFSETQ. After removal of 6 bases from V and 3 bases from J, the junction contained 4 bases not matched to a gene. The CDR3 protein is CASTQGADTEAFF. The CDR3 coding sequence is TGCGCCAGCACGCAGGGGGCTGACACTGAAGCTTTCTTT.